What follows is one TCR beta chain and its context. Its antigen is still unknown. This record belongs to a study of siplizumab effects on memory and regulatory T cells. Study-wide results and limits: Siplizumab produced a significant drop in alloreactive sequences attributable to unstimulated CD4+ memory cells. Tracing alloreactive clones into unstimulated subsets worked for only a minor fraction of them. Naive T cells seemed more diverse than memory cells and seemed major alloresponse contributors.

Per-sample assaying covered roughly 93,000 TCR templates. Measured with immunoSEQ multiplex PCR; TCRdb has only the in-frame clones, and not every one. The table has some 100,000 clones, 94% seen once. The CDR3 sequence is 15 residues long. Germline CDR1 and CDR2: WSHSY and SAAADI. The V segment lost 4 bases and the J segment 2 bases; nucleotides outside the gene matches: 2. The V gene is TRBV10-2, the J gene TRBJ2-2; 9 bases align to TRBD2. The sample comprised Tregs sorted from blood. This TCR derives from a human donor in good health. The CDR3 reads CASSVLAGNTGELFF. CDR3 coding DNA: TGCGCCAGCAGTGTTCTAGCGGGAAACACCGGGGAGCTGTTTTTT.